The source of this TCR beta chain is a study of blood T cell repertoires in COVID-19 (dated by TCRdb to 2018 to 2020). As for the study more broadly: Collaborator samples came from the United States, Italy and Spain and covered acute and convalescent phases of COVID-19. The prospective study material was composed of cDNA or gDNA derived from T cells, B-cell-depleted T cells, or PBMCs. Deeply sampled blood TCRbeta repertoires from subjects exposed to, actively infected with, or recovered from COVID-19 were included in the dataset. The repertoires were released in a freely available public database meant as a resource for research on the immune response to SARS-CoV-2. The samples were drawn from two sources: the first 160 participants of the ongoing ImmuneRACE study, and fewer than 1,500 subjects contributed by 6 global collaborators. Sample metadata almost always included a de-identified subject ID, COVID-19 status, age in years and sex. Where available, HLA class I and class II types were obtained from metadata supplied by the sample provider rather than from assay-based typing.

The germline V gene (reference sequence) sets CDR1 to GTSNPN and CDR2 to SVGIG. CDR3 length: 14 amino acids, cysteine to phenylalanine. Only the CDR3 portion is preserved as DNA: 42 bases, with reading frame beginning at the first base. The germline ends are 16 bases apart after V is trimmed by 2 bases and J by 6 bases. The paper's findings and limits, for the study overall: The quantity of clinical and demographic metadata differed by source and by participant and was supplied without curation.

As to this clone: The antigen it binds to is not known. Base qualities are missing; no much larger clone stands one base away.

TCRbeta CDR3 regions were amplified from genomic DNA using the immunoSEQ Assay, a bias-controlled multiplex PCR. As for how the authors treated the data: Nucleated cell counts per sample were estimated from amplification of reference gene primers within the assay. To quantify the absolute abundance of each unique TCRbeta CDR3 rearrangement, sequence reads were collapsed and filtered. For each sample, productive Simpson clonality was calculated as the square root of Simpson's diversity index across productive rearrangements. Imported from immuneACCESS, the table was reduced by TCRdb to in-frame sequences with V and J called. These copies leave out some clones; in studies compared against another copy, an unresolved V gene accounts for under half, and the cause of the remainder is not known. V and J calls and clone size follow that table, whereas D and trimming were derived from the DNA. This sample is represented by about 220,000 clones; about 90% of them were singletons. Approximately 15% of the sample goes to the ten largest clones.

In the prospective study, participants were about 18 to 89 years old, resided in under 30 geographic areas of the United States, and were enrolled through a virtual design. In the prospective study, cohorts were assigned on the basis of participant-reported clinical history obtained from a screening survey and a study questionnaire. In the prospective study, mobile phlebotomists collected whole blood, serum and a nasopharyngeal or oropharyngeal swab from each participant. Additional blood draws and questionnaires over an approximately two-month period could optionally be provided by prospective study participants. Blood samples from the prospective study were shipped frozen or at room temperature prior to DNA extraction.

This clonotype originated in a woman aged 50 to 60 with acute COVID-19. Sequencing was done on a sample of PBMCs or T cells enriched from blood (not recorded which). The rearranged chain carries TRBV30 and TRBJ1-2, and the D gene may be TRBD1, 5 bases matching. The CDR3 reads CAWSLTPGGDGYTF. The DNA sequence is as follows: TGTGCCTGGAGTCTCACCCCGGGGGGGGATGGCTACACCTTC.